This is a list of T cell receptor beta chains from one sample in a study of cytomegalovirus exposure and HLA in healthy donors. Measured with immunoSEQ multiplex PCR; TCRdb has only the in-frame clones, and not every one. The table has over 150,000 clones, roughly 80% seen once. Sequenced: PBMCs. The receptors derive from a male donor in good health and CMV-seronegative. Each CDR3 is given with its conserved first and last residue. D genes are given only for firm matches. Expanded clones get a size class; other rows say once, few or many, or leave the size out.

d_call	clone_size	v_call	j_call	cdr3_aa
.	.	TRBV6-5	TRBJ1-4	CASSYGQGGRKLFF
.	once	TRBV14	TRBJ2-1	CASSPGRNSYNEQFF
TRBD2	.	TRBV5-1	TRBJ2-7	CASSLGSGGSYEQYF
.	.	TRBV27	TRBJ2-2	CASSSEVNTGELFF
TRBD2	.	TRBV28	TRBJ2-2	CASRGTSVGELFF
.	.	TRBV28	TRBJ1-6	CASSLPGGEPSYNSPLHF
.	.	TRBV7-7	TRBJ2-5	CASSLALSLAETQYF
.	.	TRBV18	TRBJ2-5	CASSPRETQYF
TRBD1	.	TRBV7-9	TRBJ1-6	CSSSLGTGGNNSPLHF
.	.	TRBV18	TRBJ1-5	CASSLGSNQPQHF
.	.	TRBV27	TRBJ2-3	CASSYRGTDTQYF
.	few	TRBV7-9	TRBJ2-2	CASSPAGPDTGELFF
TRBD2	.	TRBV29-1	TRBJ2-1	CSGRGGVLSSYNEQFF
TRBD1	.	TRBV5-4	TRBJ1-2	CASSSDDRGRYYGYTF
.	once	TRBV19	TRBJ2-3	CASSVDWADTQYF
.	.	TRBV5-4	TRBJ2-6	CASSQLTDGANVLTF
.	.	TRBV7-2	TRBJ1-1	CASSSGMGTEAFF
TRBD1	.	TRBV9	TRBJ1-1	CAGPGQGALNTEAFF
.	once	TRBV30	TRBJ2-7	CAWSVGRTYEQYF
.	.	TRBV7-2	TRBJ2-7	CASSIREQYEQYF
.	.	TRBV4-3	TRBJ1-3	CASSQDNSGNTIYF
.	.	TRBV2	TRBJ1-6	CASSEAGQGWSPLHF
.	.	TRBV21-1	TRBJ1-5	CASSQLQGVGNQPQHF
TRBD1	.	TRBV4-3	TRBJ2-1	CASSHRDRGMYEQFF
TRBD2	once	TRBV5-1	TRBJ2-3	CASSSGTSGSTDTQYF
TRBD1	.	TRBV9	TRBJ2-5	CASSVGQGTQETQYF
TRBD1	.	TRBV11-1	TRBJ2-1	CASSLPGQENEQFF
.	.	TRBV4-3	TRBJ1-3	CASSQDIRDTIYF